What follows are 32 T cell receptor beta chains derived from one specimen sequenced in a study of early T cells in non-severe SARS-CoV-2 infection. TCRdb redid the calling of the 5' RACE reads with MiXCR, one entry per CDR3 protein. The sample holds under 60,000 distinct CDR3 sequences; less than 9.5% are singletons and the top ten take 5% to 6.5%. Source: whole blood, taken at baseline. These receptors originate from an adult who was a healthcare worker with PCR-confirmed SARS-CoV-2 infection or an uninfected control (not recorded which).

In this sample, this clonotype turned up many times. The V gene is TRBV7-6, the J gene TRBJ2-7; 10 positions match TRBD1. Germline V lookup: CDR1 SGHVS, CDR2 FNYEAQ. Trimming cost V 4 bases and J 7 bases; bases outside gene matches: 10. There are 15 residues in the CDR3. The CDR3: CASSSIRDRGFEQYF. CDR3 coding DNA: TGTGCCAGCAGCTCCATTCGGGACAGGGGTTTTGAGCAGTACTTC.

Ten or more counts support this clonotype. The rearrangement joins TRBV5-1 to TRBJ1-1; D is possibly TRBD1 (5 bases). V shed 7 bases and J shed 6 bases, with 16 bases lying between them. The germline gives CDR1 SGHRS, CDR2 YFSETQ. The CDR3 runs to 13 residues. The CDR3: CASGDRISPEAFF. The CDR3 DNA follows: TGCGCCAGCGGGGACCGAATATCTCCTGAAGCTTTCTTT.

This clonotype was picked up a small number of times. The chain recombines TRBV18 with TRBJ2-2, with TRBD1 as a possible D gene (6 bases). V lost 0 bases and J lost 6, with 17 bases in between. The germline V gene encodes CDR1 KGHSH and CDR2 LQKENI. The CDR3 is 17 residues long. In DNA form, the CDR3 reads TGTGCCAGCTCACCACCTGGGGCAGGGGTCCCGGCCGGGGAGCTGTTTTTT. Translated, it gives CASSPPGAGVPAGELFF.

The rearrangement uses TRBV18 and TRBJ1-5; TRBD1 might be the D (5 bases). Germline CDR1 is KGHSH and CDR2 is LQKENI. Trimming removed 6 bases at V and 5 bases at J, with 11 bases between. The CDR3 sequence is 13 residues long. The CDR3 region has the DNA TGTGCCAGCTCCCCCGGGGGGGATCAGCCCCAGCATTTT. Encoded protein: CASSPGGDQPQHF.

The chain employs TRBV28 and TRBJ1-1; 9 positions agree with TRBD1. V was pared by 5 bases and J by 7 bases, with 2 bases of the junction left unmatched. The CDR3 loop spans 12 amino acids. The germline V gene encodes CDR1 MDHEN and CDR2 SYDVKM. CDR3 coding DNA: TGTGCCAGCAGTGGACAGGGGCGTGAAGCTTTCTTT. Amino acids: CASSGQGREAFF.

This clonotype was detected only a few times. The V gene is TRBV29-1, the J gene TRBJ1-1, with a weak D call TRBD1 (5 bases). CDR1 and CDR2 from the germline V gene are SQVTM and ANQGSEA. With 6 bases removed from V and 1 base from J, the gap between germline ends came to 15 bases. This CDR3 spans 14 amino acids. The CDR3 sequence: CSVGQPTGNTEAFF. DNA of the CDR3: TGCAGCGTGGGGCAGCCCACCGGGAACACTGAAGCTTTCTTT. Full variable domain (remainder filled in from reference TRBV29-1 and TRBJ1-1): SAVISQKPSRDICQRGTSLTIQCQVDSQVTMMFWYRQQPGQSLTLIATANQGSEATYESGFVIDKFPISRPNLTFSTLTVSNMSPEDSSIYLCSVGQPTGNTEAFFGQGTRLTVV.

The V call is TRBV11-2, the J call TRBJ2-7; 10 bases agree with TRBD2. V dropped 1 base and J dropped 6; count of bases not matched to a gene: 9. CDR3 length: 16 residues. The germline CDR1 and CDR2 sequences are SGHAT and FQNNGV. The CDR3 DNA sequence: TGTGCCAGCAGCTTAGGCCTAGCGGGAGCCGCCAGCGAGCAGTACTTC. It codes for CASSLGLAGAASEQYF.

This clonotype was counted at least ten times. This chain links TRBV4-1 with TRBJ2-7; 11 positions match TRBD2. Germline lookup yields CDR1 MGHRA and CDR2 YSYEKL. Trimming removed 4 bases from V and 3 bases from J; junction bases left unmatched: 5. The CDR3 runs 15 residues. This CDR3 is CASSRGTSGNYEQYF. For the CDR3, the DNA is TGCGCCAGCAGCCGTGGGACTAGCGGAAACTACGAGCAGTACTTC.

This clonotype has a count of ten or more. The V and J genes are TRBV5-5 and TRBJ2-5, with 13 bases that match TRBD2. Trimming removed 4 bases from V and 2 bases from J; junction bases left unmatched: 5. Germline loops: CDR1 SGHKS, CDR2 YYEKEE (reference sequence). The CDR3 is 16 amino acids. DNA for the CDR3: TGTGCCAGCAGCCGGACTAGCGGGGGATTTCAAGAGACCCAGTACTTC. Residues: CASSRTSGGFQETQYF.

DNA of the CDR3: TGCAGTGCTAGACCGGGACTAGCGGGGGGGCGAGGGCAGTTCTTC. Its translation: CSARPGLAGGRGQFF. The chain links TRBV20-1 to TRBJ2-1, with 16 bases lining up with TRBD2. Germline trimming cut 2 bases from V and 12 bases from J; bases unmatched to any gene: 7. This CDR3 spans 15 amino acids. Per the germline V gene, CDR1 is DFQATT and CDR2 is SNEGSKA (reference sequence).

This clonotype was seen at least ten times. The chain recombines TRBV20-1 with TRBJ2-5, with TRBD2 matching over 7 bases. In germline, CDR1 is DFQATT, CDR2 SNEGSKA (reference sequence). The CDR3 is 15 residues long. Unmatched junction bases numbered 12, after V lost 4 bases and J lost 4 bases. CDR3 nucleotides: TGCAGTGCTACTCCCCCGGGGGGTGCTCCAGAGACCCAGTACTTC. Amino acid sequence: CSATPPGGAPETQYF.

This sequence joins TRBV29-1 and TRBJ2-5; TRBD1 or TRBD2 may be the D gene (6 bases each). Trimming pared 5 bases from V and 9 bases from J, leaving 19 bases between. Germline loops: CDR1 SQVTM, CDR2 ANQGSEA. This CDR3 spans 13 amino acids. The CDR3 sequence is CSVNQGLGGSQYF. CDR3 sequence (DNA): TGCAGCGTTAATCAGGGTTTAGGGGGGTCCCAGTACTTC.

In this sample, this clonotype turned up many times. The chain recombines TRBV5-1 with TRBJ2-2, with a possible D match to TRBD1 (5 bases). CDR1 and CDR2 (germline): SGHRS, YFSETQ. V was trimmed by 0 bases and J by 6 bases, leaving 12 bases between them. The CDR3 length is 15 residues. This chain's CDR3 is CASSLAVTEAGELFF. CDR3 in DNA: TGCGCCAGCAGCTTGGCCGTGACAGAGGCCGGGGAGCTGTTTTTT.

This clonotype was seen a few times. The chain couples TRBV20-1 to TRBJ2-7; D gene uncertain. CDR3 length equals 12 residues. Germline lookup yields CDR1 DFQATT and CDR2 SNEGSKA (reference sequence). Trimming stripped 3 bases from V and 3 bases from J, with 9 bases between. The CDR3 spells CSASEPYYEQYF. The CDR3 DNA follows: TGCAGTGCTAGTGAACCTTACTACGAGCAGTACTTC.

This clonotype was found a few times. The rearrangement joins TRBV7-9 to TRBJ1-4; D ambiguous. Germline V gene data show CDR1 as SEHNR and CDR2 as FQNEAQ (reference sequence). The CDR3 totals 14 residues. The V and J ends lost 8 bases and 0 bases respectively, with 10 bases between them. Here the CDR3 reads CASASFATNEKLFF. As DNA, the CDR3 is TGTGCCAGCGCATCGTTTGCAACTAATGAAAAACTGTTTTTT.

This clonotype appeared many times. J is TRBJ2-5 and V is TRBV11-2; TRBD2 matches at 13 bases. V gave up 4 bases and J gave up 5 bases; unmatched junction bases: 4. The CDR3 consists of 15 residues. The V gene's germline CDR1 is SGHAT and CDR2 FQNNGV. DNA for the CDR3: TGTGCCAGCAGCTACGGGACTAGCGGGGCTGAGACCCAGTACTTC. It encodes CASSYGTSGAETQYF. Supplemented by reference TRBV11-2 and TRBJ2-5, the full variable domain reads EAGVAQSPRYKIIEKRQSVAFWCNPISGHATLYWYQQILGQGPKLLIQFQNNGVVDDSQLPKDRFSAERLKGVDSTLKIQPAKLEDSAVYLCASSYGTSGAETQYFGPGTRLLVL.

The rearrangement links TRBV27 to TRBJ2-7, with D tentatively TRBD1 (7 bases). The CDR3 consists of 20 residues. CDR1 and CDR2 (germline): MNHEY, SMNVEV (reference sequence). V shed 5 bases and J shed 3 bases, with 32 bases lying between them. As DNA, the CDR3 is TGTGCCAGCAGTCGGCTGAGACTGGGGACAGAGAAGTTAGCGGTCTACGAGCAGTACTTC. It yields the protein CASSRLRLGTEKLAVYEQYF.

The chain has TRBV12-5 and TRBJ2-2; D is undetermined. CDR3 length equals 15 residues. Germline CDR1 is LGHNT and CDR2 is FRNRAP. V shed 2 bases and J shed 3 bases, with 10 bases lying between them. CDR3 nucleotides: TGTGCTAGTGGTTTGTCAATGGGTCACACCGGGGAGCTGTTTTTT. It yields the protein CASGLSMGHTGELFF.

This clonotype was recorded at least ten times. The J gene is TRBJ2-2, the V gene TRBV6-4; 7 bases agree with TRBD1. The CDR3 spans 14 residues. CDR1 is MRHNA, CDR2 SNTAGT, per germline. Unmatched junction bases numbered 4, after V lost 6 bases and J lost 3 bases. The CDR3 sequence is CASRRQGDTGELFF. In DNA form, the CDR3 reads TGTGCCAGCAGAAGACAGGGTGACACCGGGGAGCTGTTTTTT.

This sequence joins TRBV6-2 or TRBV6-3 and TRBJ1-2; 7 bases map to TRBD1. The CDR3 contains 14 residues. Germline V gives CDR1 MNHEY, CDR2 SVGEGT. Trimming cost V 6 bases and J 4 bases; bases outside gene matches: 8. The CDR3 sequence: CASSRQGKSYGYTF. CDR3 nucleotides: TGTGCCAGCAGCCGACAGGGAAAGAGCTATGGCTACACCTTC.

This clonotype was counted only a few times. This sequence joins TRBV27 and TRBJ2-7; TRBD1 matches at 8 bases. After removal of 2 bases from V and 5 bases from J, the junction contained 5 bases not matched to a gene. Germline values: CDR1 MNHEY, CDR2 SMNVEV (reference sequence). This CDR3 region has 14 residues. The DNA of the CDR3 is TGTGCCAGCAGTTTAAGGACAGGGATTAACGAGCAGTACTTC. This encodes CASSLRTGINEQYF.

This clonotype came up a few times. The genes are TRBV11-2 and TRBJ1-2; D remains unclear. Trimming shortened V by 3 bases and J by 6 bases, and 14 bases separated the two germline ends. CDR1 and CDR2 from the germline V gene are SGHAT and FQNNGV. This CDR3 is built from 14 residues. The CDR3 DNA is TGTGCCAGCAGCTTGAGATCACCCGCGGATGGCTACACCTTC. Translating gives CASSLRSPADGYTF.

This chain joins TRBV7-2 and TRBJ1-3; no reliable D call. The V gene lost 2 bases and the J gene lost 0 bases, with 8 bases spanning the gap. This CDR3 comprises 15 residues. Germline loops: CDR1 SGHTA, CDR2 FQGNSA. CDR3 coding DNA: TGTGCCAGCAGCTTATCAGATGCCTCTGGAAACACCATATATTTT. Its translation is CASSLSDASGNTIYF.

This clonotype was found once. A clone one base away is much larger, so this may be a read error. The CDR3 here is CSPSVGPDTQYF. DNA for the CDR3: TGCAGTCCTAGCGTAGGACCAGATACGCAGTATTTT. The rearrangement uses TRBV20-1 and TRBJ2-3, with D maybe TRBD2 (6 bases). The CDR3 totals 12 residues. Germline CDR1 and CDR2: DFQATT and SNEGSKA (reference sequence).

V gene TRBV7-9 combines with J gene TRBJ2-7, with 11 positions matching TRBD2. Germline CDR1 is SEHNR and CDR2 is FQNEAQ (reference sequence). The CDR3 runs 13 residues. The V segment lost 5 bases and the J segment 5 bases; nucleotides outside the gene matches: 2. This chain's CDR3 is CASSPGLADEQYF. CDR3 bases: TGTGCCAGCAGCCCGGGACTAGCGGACGAGCAGTACTTC.

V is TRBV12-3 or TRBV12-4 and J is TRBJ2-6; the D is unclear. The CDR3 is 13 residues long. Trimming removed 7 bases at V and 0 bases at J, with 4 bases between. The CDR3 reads CASTSSGANVLTF. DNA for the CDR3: TGTGCCAGCACCTCCTCTGGGGCCAACGTCCTGACTTTC.

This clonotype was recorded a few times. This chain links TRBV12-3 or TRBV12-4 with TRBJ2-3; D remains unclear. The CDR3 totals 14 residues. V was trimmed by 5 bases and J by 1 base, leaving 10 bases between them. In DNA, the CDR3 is TGTGCCAGCAGTCCCGCAGGCCGCACAGATACGCAGTATTTT. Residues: CASSPAGRTDTQYF.

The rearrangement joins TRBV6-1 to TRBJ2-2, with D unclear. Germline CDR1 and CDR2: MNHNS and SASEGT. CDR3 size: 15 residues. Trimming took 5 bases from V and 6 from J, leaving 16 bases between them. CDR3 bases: TGTGCCAGCAGTTCCCGGGCCCCCACGGCCGGGGAGCTGTTTTTT. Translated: CASSSRAPTAGELFF.

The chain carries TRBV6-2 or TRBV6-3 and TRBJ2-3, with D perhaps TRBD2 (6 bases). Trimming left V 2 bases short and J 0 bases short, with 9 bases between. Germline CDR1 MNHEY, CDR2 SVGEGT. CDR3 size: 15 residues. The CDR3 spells CASSYGGTSTDTQYF. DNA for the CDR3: TGTGCCAGCAGTTACGGCGGGACTAGCACAGATACGCAGTATTTT.

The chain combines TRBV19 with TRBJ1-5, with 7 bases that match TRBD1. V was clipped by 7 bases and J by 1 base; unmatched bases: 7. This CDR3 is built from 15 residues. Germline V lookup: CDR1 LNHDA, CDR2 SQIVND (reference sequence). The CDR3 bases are TGTGCCAGTACTGAATCAGGGGGAAGCAATCAGCCCCAGCATTTT. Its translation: CASTESGGSNQPQHF.

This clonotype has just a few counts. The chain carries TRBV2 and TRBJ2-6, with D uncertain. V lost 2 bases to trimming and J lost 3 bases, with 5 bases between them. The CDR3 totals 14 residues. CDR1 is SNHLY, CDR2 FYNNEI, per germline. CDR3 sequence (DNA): TGTGCCAGCAGTGAACAAGGTGGGGCCAACGTCCTGACTTTC. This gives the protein CASSEQGGANVLTF.

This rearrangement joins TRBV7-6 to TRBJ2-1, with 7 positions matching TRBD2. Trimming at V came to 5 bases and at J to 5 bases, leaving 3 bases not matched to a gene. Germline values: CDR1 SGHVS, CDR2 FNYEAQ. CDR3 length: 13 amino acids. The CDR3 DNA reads TGTGCCAGCAGCCCGGGACTAAACAATGAGCAGTTCTTC. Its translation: CASSPGLNNEQFF.